This record covers a single TCR beta chain. There is no known antigen for this receptor. Base qualities are not recorded, but no much larger clone differs from it by a single base. V is reduced by 3 bases and J by 8 bases, leaving a spacing of 4 bases between them. Measured from the cysteine to the phenylalanine, the CDR3 is 11 residues long. The read is trimmed to its CDR3 DNA, 33 bases read in frame from base 1. Based on the germline V gene (reference sequence), the CDR1 and CDR2 sequences are SEHNR and FQNEAQ. The trial excluded patients who had a history of autoimmune disease or who were on systemic immunosuppression. Peripheral blood for TCR sequencing was collected from all dose cohorts at baseline, on cycle 4 day 1, and on cycle 7 day 1. The samples were drawn from a first-in-human, open-label, multicenter phase I dose-escalation trial of ivuxolimab. Adults with locally advanced or metastatic melanoma, renal cell carcinoma, hepatocellular carcinoma or head and neck squamous cell carcinoma were enrolled in the trial. Before TCR sequencing, CD4+ and CD8+ T cells were separately sorted from peripheral blood.

To sequence the TCRbeta CDR3 region, genomic DNA was isolated from the sorted cells. The immunoSEQ Assay was used for sequencing of TCRbeta CDR3 regions. Sourced from immuneACCESS, this table was stored by TCRdb with only in-frame sequences that have V and J called. A share of the clones is absent; for the studies checked, an unresolved V gene accounts for under half, and the remainder has no known explanation. The sample includes 85,000 to 130,000 clones, with over 75% observed a single time. Clones ranked in the top ten supply 0.48% of the sample. The source of the sample is a study of OX40 agonist ivuxolimab in advanced cancers. Turning to the overall study: Ivuxolimab was an agonistic, fully human IgG2 monoclonal antibody directed against OX40 (CD134), a costimulatory receptor. Prior anti-PD-1, anti-PD-L1 or anti-CTLA-4 therapy was permitted, and about two fifths of dose-escalation patients had received checkpoint inhibitors. In the dose-escalation cohort, 82.7% of patients were male, and the mean age was approximately 55 years, with a range of 23 to 79. Peripheral TCRbeta sequencing aimed to test whether ivuxolimab altered TCR sequence diversity and caused clonal T-cell expansion. Intravenous ivuxolimab was administered to patients every 2 weeks at six dose levels: 0.01, 0.1, 0.3, 1.5, 3 and 10 mg/kg. The paper reports the monotherapy dose-escalation portion (N of about 56 patients) of the phase I ivuxolimab trial. Partial responses were achieved by three dose-escalation patients, of whom one had hepatocellular carcinoma and two had cutaneous melanoma. Of the approximately 53 patients in dose escalation, 19 had hepatocellular carcinoma, some 15 had melanoma, 9 had renal cell carcinoma and 9 had head and neck cancer. Results and caveats for the whole study, not just this receptor: In partial responders in the 0.1-3.0 mg/kg groups, normalized peripheral clonal expansion was found to be among the lowest, especially among CD8+ T cells. Clonal expansion of both CD4+ and CD8+ blood T cells was observed from baseline to week 6 at doses 0.1 to 3.0 mg/kg. Low levels of normalized T-cell clonal expansion were also seen in some nonresponding patients. On average, CD8+ T cells showed more expanded clones than CD4+ T cells after ivuxolimab. Antigen specificity was not determined for the clonally expanded peripheral T cells.

The starting material was CD4+ or CD8+ T cells sorted from blood, obtained in a trial of the OX40 agonist ivuxolimab. This chain joins TRBV7-9 to TRBJ1-4; the D gene cannot be named for sure. This TCR came from an adult with an advanced solid tumor such as melanoma, head and neck, liver or kidney cancer. At the DNA level, the sequence is TGTGCCAGCAGCTTTGGAGAAAAACTGTTTTTT. It specifies CASSFGEKLFF. With all but the CDR3 taken from the reference TRBV7-9 and TRBJ1-4 genes, the full variable domain is: DTGVSQNPRHKITKRGQNVTFRCDPISEHNRLYWYRQTLGQGPEFLTYFQNEAQLEKSRLLSDRFSAERPKGSFSTLEIQRTEQGDSAMYLCASSFGEKLFFGSGTQLSVL.